This TCR beta chain was retrieved from a study of T-cell memory formation after mild COVID-19. V lost 0 bases and J lost 2; bases outside the gene matches: 4. From germline, CDR1 is SGHDT and CDR2 YYEEEE. The CDR3 has 16 residues. In its sample, this clonotype was seen a few times. Its antigen remains unknown. TCRdb used MiXCR to reprocess the 5' RACE reads, holding one entry per CDR3 protein. The repertoire holds under 200,000 distinct CDR3 sequences, with roughly 11% as singletons. Whole-study findings and limits: Contracting clones, day 15 to 85, had balanced CD4/CD8, and later expanders favored CD4+. Cross-reactive memory seemingly joined, as some responding clones were found in pre-infection memory. Second-wave clones with a day 37 peak had unconfirmed SARS-CoV-2 specificity.

The source is a man between 18 and 29 years old who had mild COVID-19 (a few samples of this study predate the infection). Cell type and time point are not known. The chain uses TRBV5-6 and TRBJ2-3; 9 bases are shared with TRBD1. Sequenced material: PBMCs or a T cell subset sorted from them (not recorded which). The CDR3 protein is CASSLAGQGYTDTQYF. The CDR3 DNA follows: TGTGCCAGCAGCTTGGCGGGACAGGGCTACACAGATACGCAGTATTTT.